One sample yielded the 21 T cell receptor beta chains listed below, sequenced in a study of T cells in Graves' hyperthyroidism and ophthalmopathy. The source material, RNA transcripts, was used to amplify TCR beta CDR3 regions. Researchers ran a first-round RT-PCR on the TCR CDR3 using the HTBI primer set. TCRdb independently ran MiXCR on the multiplex PCR reads; one entry per CDR3 protein. The sample shows hundreds of thousands of distinct CDR3 sequences, roughly 13% of them seen only once. The specimen was blood. Receptors originate from a woman younger than 30 with Graves' hyperthyroidism.

This clonotype was picked up many times. The chain is built from TRBV5-1 and TRBJ1-1, with unresolved D. The CDR3 covers 11 residues. V lost 7 bases, J lost 10 bases, and 14 bases lay in between. Germline V gene lookup returns CDR1 SGHRS and CDR2 YFSETQ. CDR3 coding DNA: TGCGCCAGCTTTACACAGTATGGAGCTTTCTTT. Protein: CASFTQYGAFF.

This clonotype showed up many times. The chain combines TRBV6-1 with TRBJ2-5; TRBD2 matches 12 bases. Trimming at V came to 6 bases and at J to 5 bases, leaving 13 bases not matched to a gene. CDR3 length: 17 amino acids. Germline V gene data show CDR1 as MNHNS and CDR2 as SASEGT. The CDR3 protein is CASSRGLAGTDVETQYF. The CDR3 coding sequence is TGTGCCAGCAGCCGAGGACTAGCGGGGACAGACGTGGAGACCCAGTACTTC.

The CDR3 loop reads CASSTGTLADTQYF. DNA for the CDR3: TGTGCCAGCAGCACAGGTACATTAGCAGATACGCAGTATTTT. The chain employs TRBV5-4 and TRBJ2-3, with D possibly being TRBD1 (5 bases). With 4 bases removed from V and 4 bases from J, the gap between germline ends came to 13 bases. From germline, CDR1 is SGHNT and CDR2 YYREEE (reference sequence). This CDR3 contains 14 residues.

In its sample, this clonotype was seen many times. J is TRBJ2-5 and V is TRBV28, with TRBD2 as a possible D gene (7 bases). Germline V CDR1 and CDR2: MDHEN, SYDVKM. This CDR3 region has 15 residues. The V end was cut by 6 bases, the J end by 7 bases, with 21 bases between. The DNA for the CDR3 is TGTGCCAGCAGCACCATAGCGCGGGGAGGGGGGACCCAGTACTTC. It is translated as CASSTIARGGGTQYF.

There are many counts of this clonotype. V gene TRBV11-2 combines with J gene TRBJ1-5; unclear D gene. The germline CDR1 and CDR2 sequences are SGHAT and FQNNGV. Trimming removed 5 bases from V and 5 bases from J, with 10 bases in between. The CDR3 extends over 13 amino acids. The CDR3 sequence is CASSLDGDQPQHF. CDR3 sequence (DNA): TGTGCCAGCAGCCTCGACGGGGATCAGCCCCAGCATTTT.

The V gene is TRBV3-1, the J gene TRBJ2-2, with D possibly TRBD2 on 5 matching bases. The V gene lost 6 bases and the J gene lost 7 bases, with 15 bases spanning the gap. Germline CDR1 LGHDT, CDR2 YNNKEL (reference sequence). The CDR3 totals 14 residues. The CDR3 DNA reads as TGTGCCAGCAGTCCCAGGTCTGAGGGCGGGGAGCTGTTTTTT. It yields the protein CASSPRSEGGELFF. The entire variable domain, with the rest obtained from reference TRBV3-1 and TRBJ2-2, is as follows: DTAVSQTPKYLVTQMGNDKSIKCEQNLGHDTMYWYKQDSKKFLKIMFSYNNKELIINETVPNRFSPKSPDKAHLNLHINSLELGDSAVYFCASSPRSEGGELFFGEGSRLTVL.

At least ten counts were recorded for this clonotype. The V call is TRBV11-2, the J call TRBJ1-1; weak D call: TRBD1 (5 bases). This CDR3 region has 14 residues. The germline gives CDR1 SGHAT, CDR2 FQNNGV. V gave up 1 base and J gave up 4 bases, with 10 bases separating them. CDR3 nucleotide sequence: TGTGCCAGCAGCTTAGGGTCAGGGTTCACTGAAGCTTTCTTT. Protein product: CASSLGSGFTEAFF.

The table lists this clonotype with a few counts. The rearrangement joins TRBV20-1 to TRBJ2-3; possibly TRBD2 for D (7 bases). The CDR3 totals 14 residues. From germline, CDR1 is DFQATT and CDR2 SNEGSKA (reference sequence). V lost 5 bases to trimming and J lost 4 bases, with 16 bases between them. The CDR3 sequence: CSAFYREGADTQYF. The CDR3 nucleotides read TGCAGTGCTTTTTACAGGGAGGGCGCAGATACGCAGTATTTT.

This chain links TRBV5-6 with TRBJ2-5; possible D gene TRBD2, 6 bases. The CDR3 extends over 15 amino acids. The V and J ends lost 1 base and 5 bases respectively, with 15 bases between them. CDR1 and CDR2 (germline): SGHDT, YYEEEE. CDR3 sequence (DNA): TGTGCCAGCAGCTTGTTAATAGGAGGGGTGGAGACCCAGTACTTC. Translation gives CASSLLIGGVETQYF. The entire variable domain, with the rest obtained from reference TRBV5-6 and TRBJ2-5, is as follows: DAGVTQSPTHLIKTRGQQVTLRCSPKSGHDTVSWYQQALGQGPQFIFQYYEEEERQRGNFPDRFSGHQFPNYSSELNVNALLLGDSALYLCASSLLIGGVETQYFGPGTRLLVL.

This chain uses TRBV5-8 with TRBJ1-6; D unclear. The CDR3 extends over 13 amino acids. V was clipped by 1 base and J by 8 bases, with 7 bases between them. The V gene's germline CDR1 is SGHTS and CDR2 YDEGEE. CDR3 loop: CASSLNGDSPLHF. CDR3 nucleotides: TGTGCCAGCAGCTTGAATGGGGATTCACCCCTCCACTTT.

The J gene is TRBJ1-4, the V gene TRBV11-2; D ambiguous. CDR3 length: 15 amino acids. CDR1 is SGHAT and CDR2 is FQNNGV in the germline V gene. V was cut by 4 bases and J by 0 bases, with 9 bases left in between. CDR3 nucleotide sequence: TGTGCCAGCAGCTACGGCGTTGCAACTAATGAAAAACTGTTTTTT. It specifies CASSYGVATNEKLFF.

This clonotype was observed at least ten times. The chain is built from TRBV11-2 and TRBJ1-2, with 8 positions matching TRBD1. Trimming removed 5 bases from V and 5 bases from J; junction bases left unmatched: 7. The CDR3 extends over 14 amino acids. Germline V gene lookup returns CDR1 SGHAT and CDR2 FQNNGV. CDR3 in amino acids: CASSMTGEWYGYTF. The CDR3 DNA reads as TGTGCCAGCAGCATGACAGGGGAATGGTATGGCTACACCTTC.

In its sample, this clonotype was seen many times. The chain links TRBV6-1 to TRBJ2-3; 10 bases align to TRBD2. After removal of 3 bases from V and 9 bases from J, the junction contained 9 bases not matched to a gene. The CDR3 contains 15 residues. The germline V gene has CDR1 MNHNS and CDR2 SASEGT. CDR3 coding DNA: TGTGCCAGCAGTGACTCGGCGCTAGCGGGAGCCACGCAGTATTTT. The encoded protein is CASSDSALAGATQYF.

This clonotype was detected many times. The V gene is TRBV11-1, the J gene TRBJ1-6, with D maybe TRBD1 (5 bases). V dropped 5 bases and J dropped 0 bases, with 11 bases sitting between them. Germline values: CDR1 SGHAT, CDR2 FQDESV (reference sequence). This CDR3 has 16 residues. The chain's CDR3 is CASSRTLSSYNSPLHF. The CDR3 coding sequence is TGTGCCAGCAGCCGGACATTGTCCTCCTATAATTCACCCCTCCACTTT.

This clonotype was counted at least ten times. The chain is built from TRBV6-1 and TRBJ1-1; D gene uncertain. Trimming cost V 6 bases and J 6 bases, with 14 bases left between them. The CDR3 loop spans 13 amino acids. The germline CDR1 and CDR2 sequences are MNHNS and SASEGT. CDR3 coding DNA: TGTGCCAGCAGCCCCTTGTCGTCCGCTGAAGCTTTCTTT. This translates into CASSPLSSAEAFF.

Many counts were recorded for this clonotype. This chain joins TRBV20-1 and TRBJ2-7; D not certain. CDR1 is DFQATT and CDR2 is SNEGSKA in the germline V gene (reference sequence). Trimming left V 6 bases short and J 4 bases short, with 7 bases between. This CDR3 has 10 residues. As DNA, the CDR3 is TGCAGTGCCGAGAGTTACGAGCAGTACTTC. It codes for CSAESYEQYF.

This clonotype has a count of ten or more. This rearrangement joins TRBV27 to TRBJ2-1; TRBD1 might be the D (6 bases). Germline V CDR1 and CDR2: MNHEY, SMNVEV (reference sequence). This CDR3 is 15 amino acids long. The ends were cut back, 6 bases at V and 2 bases at J, with 14 bases in the middle. This CDR3 is CASRPDWGPYNEQFF. The CDR3, as DNA: TGTGCCAGCAGGCCAGACTGGGGGCCCTACAATGAGCAGTTCTTC.

This clonotype turned up a few times. The chain recombines TRBV4-2 with TRBJ2-5; unclear D gene. CDR1 LGHNA and CDR2 YNFKEQ come from the germline V gene. This CDR3 comprises 15 residues. V lost 2 bases to trimming and J lost 1 base, with 11 bases between them. CDR3 DNA: TGTGCCAGCAGCCAACTCCGGGCCCCCCAAGAGACCCAGTACTTC. Translation: CASSQLRAPQETQYF.

J is TRBJ2-6 and V is TRBV7-9, with TRBD1 identical over 9 bases. The CDR3 has 18 amino acids. With 0 bases clipped from V and 3 bases from J, the junction kept 6 bases outside the gene matches. Germline V gene sequence: CDR1 SEHNR, CDR2 FQNEAQ (reference sequence). The CDR3 spells CASSLAQGTGSGANVLTF. As DNA, the CDR3 is TGTGCCAGCAGCTTAGCGCAAGGGACAGGGAGTGGGGCCAACGTCCTGACTTTC. Full variable domain (missing parts from reference TRBV7-9 and TRBJ2-6): DTGVSQNPRHKITKRGQNVTFRCDPISEHNRLYWYRQTLGQGPEFLTYFQNEAQLEKSRLLSDRFSAERPKGSFSTLEIQRTEQGDSAMYLCASSLAQGTGSGANVLTFGAGSRLTVL.

This clonotype appeared many times. The CDR3 DNA reads as TGTGCCAGCAGTACTAGGAGGTCCTATAATTCACCCCTCCACTTT. As protein: CASSTRRSYNSPLHF. The chain uses TRBV28 and TRBJ1-6; D not certain. The germline V gene encodes CDR1 MDHEN and CDR2 SYDVKM. Trimming pared 5 bases from V and 1 base from J, leaving 9 bases between. This CDR3 has 15 residues.

The chain carries TRBV28 and TRBJ1-1, with D tentatively TRBD1 (6 bases). Germline CDR1 and CDR2: MDHEN and SYDVKM. Trimming took off 5 bases at V and 0 bases at J, with 13 bases between the two ends. The CDR3 sequence is 15 residues long. CDR3 coding DNA: TGTGCCAGCAGTCCCTTGGACAGCATGAACACTGAAGCTTTCTTT. Its translation: CASSPLDSMNTEAFF.